The rows below give T cell receptor beta chains drawn from one sample of a study of cytomegalovirus exposure and HLA in healthy donors. Assay: immunoSEQ multiplex PCR; the TCRdb copy retains only in-frame clones and omits some. The sample lists approximately 210,000 clones; over 70% were seen once. Sequencing input: PBMCs. The source is a man in his thirties or forties in good health and CMV-seronegative. The CDR3 runs from the conserved cysteine through the conserved F or W. A D gene is named only where the DNA matches it firmly. Size is omitted from some rows. Given values are once, few, many or a class for expanded clones.

d_call	v_call	cdr3_length	j_call	clone_size	cdr3_nt	cdr3_aa
.	TRBV18	15	TRBJ1-2	.	TGTGCCAGCTCACCAACTGCCCAGGGAAACTATGGCTACACCTTC	CASSPTAQGNYGYTF
TRBD2	TRBV27	15	TRBJ2-1	few	TGTGCCAGCAGTCTCCTAGCGGGAGTGGGGAATGAGCAGTTCTTC	CASSLLAGVGNEQFF
.	TRBV9	18	TRBJ2-6	.	TGTGCCAGCAGCGTTACGCGGGTATCCTACTCTGGGGCCAACGTCCTGACTTTC	CASSVTRVSYSGANVLTF
.	TRBV28	14	TRBJ1-1	.	TGTGCCAGCAGTTTGGAGAGAACCCGCACTGAAGCTTTCTTT	CASSLERTRTEAFF
TRBD1	TRBV27	14	TRBJ1-2	.	TGTGCCAGCAGTTTCGACAGGGTCAACTATGGCTACACCTTC	CASSFDRVNYGYTF
.	TRBV4-3	14	TRBJ2-1	.	TGCGCCAGCAGCCGCTGGACTACACACAATGAGCAGTTCTTC	CASSRWTTHNEQFF
.	TRBV27	14	TRBJ2-7	.	TGTGCCAGCAGTTTATCGGCCCCAACATCCGAGCAGTACTTC	CASSLSAPTSEQYF
.	TRBV19	15	TRBJ1-1	.	TGTGCCAGTAGTATAGCCCCCGGGGGGAACACTGAAGCTTTCTTT	CASSIAPGGNTEAFF
TRBD1	TRBV6-1	15	TRBJ1-5	.	TGTGCCAGCCACCAGGGGGCGCTTCCGTCACAGCCCCAGCATTTT	CASHQGALPSQPQHF
.	TRBV5-1	15	TRBJ2-7	.	TGCGCCAGCAGTCTCAGTCGCAGGGCTTCATACGAGCAGTACTTC	CASSLSRRASYEQYF
.	TRBV6-1	14	TRBJ2-2	.	TGTGCCAGCAGTCGGACACTTAACACCGGGGAGCTGTTTTTT	CASSRTLNTGELFF
.	TRBV28	14	TRBJ1-1	.	TGTGCCAGCAGCCCGGGATTTATGACCACTGAAGCTTTCTTT	CASSPGFMTTEAFF
TRBD2	TRBV27	15	TRBJ2-5	.	TGTGCCAGCAGACTAAGCGGGGGTGGGGAAGAGACCCAGTACTTC	CASRLSGGGEETQYF
TRBD1	TRBV23-1	16	TRBJ2-7	.	TGCGCCAGCGGTCCTCATTCGGGACAGCTACACTACGAGCAGTACTTC	CASGPHSGQLHYEQYF
TRBD1	TRBV28	14	TRBJ2-7	.	TGTGCCAGCAGGATCCCGGGACAGGGCGGCGAGCAGTACTTC	CASRIPGQGGEQYF
TRBD1	TRBV9	17	TRBJ2-2	.	TGTGCCAGCAGCGTAGGTGGTACCGGGACAGCCACCGGGGAGCTGTTTTTT	CASSVGGTGTATGELFF
.	TRBV5-1	16	TRBJ2-2	.	TGCGCCAGCAGCTTGGATCGGGGGTTGGACACCGGGGAGCTGTTTTTT	CASSLDRGLDTGELFF
TRBD1	TRBV27	16	TRBJ1-5	.	TGTGCCAGCAGCAGTATTGCCGGGACAGCAAATCAGCCCCAGCATTTT	CASSSIAGTANQPQHF
TRBD1	TRBV5-1	15	TRBJ2-5	.	TGCGCCAGCAGCTACCGGACAGGGGAGGAGGAGACCCAGTACTTC	CASSYRTGEEETQYF
.	TRBV7-2	15	TRBJ2-3	.	TGTGCCAGCAGCTCTCCGCAGGGGTATGCGGATACGCAGTATTTT	CASSSPQGYADTQYF
.	TRBV10-3	12	TRBJ1-1	.	TGTGCGAGTCACGGGTTGAACACTGAAGCTTTCTTT	CASHGLNTEAFF
.	TRBV5-6	12	TRBJ2-1	.	TGTGCCAGCAGCCCTTCCTCCTCCAGGCAGTTCTTC	CASSPSSSRQFF
TRBD2	TRBV11-2	16	TRBJ2-1	.	TGTGCCAGCGAGACGTTCGGGACTAGCGCCTACAATGAGCAGTTCTTC	CASETFGTSAYNEQFF
.	TRBV7-6	13	TRBJ1-2	.	TGTGCCAGCAGCTTGGACAGATTCTATGGCTACACCTTC	CASSLDRFYGYTF
TRBD2	TRBV5-5	17	TRBJ2-2	.	TGTGCCAGCAGCTTGTGGATAGCGGGAACGAGCACCGGGGAGCTGTTTTTT	CASSLWIAGTSTGELFF
TRBD1	TRBV5-4	18	TRBJ2-6	.	TGTGCCAGCAGCTTCCGGGACAGCCTCTTCTCTGGGGCCAACGGCCTGACTTTC	CASSFRDSLFSGANGLTF
TRBD1	TRBV15	16	TRBJ1-2	.	TGTGCCACCAGCGGACTCCAGACAGGGCCGTTCCGGGGCTACACCTTC	CATSGLQTGPFRGYTF
.	TRBV18	13	TRBJ1-4	.	TGTGCCAGCTCGGGGCCTGATCGCGAAAAACTGTTTTTT	CASSGPDREKLFF
TRBD1	TRBV5-6	17	TRBJ1-4	.	TGTGCCAGCAGCTCGCCGGGACAGGGGGCAGAAGATGAAAAACTGTTTTTT	CASSSPGQGAEDEKLFF
TRBD1	TRBV9	14	TRBJ2-5	once	TGTGCCAGCTCTGTAGGGACAGGGAGGGAGACCCAGTACTTC	CASSVGTGRETQYF
.	TRBV7-8	14	TRBJ1-2	.	TGTGCCAGCAGCCCGATGGGGGGGATTTATGGCTACACCTTC	CASSPMGGIYGYTF
.	TRBV18	14	TRBJ2-1	.	TGTGCCAGCTCACCACCGGAGATAATCAATGAGCAGTTCTTC	CASSPPEIINEQFF
TRBD1	TRBV6-4	15	TRBJ2-1	.	TGTGCCAGCAGTGACTCAGGGACAGGGATCAATGAGCAGTTCTTC	CASSDSGTGINEQFF
TRBD2	TRBV7-2	16	TRBJ2-5	once	TGTGCCAGCAGCGGGCGACTAGCGGGGGCTTCGGAGACCCAGTACTTC	CASSGRLAGASETQYF
TRBD1	TRBV5-6	12	TRBJ1-4	.	TGTGCCAGCAGCCAGGGGGGAGGAAAACTGTTTTTT	CASSQGGGKLFF
TRBD2	TRBV15	15	TRBJ2-7	once	TGTGCCACCAGCAGAGATGGCGGGAGTGTCAACGAGCAGTACTTC	CATSRDGGSVNEQYF
.	TRBV6-5	15	TRBJ2-2	.	TGTGCCAGCAGCTTAGGACAACTCCACACCGGGGAGCTGTTTTTT	CASSLGQLHTGELFF
.	TRBV7-2	13	TRBJ2-2	.	TGTGCCAGCAGCTCCACAGGGTCCGGGGAGCTGTTTTTT	CASSSTGSGELFF
.	TRBV7-2	17	TRBJ1-3	.	TGTGCCAGCAGCTTAGCCCGGGACATAGGCTCTGGAAACACCATATATTTT	CASSLARDIGSGNTIYF
TRBD1	TRBV27	14	TRBJ2-1	once	TGTGCCAGCAGTGACAGGGGCCCCTACAATGAGCAGTTCTTC	CASSDRGPYNEQFF
.	TRBV30	15	TRBJ1-5	.	TGTGCCTGGAGTTCGTCCAGTGCTAGGAATCAGCCCCAGCATTTT	CAWSSSSARNQPQHF
.	TRBV6-5	15	TRBJ1-2	.	TGTGCCAGCAGTTACGGTACAGGGCGCGGTAGGGGCTACACCTTC	CASSYGTGRGRGYTF
.	TRBV9	14	TRBJ2-5	.	TGTGCCAGCAACGAGGGCTCGTACCAAGAGACCCAGTACTTC	CASNEGSYQETQYF
TRBD2	TRBV2	15	TRBJ2-1	.	TGTGCCAGCAGTGCCGGGGGGGGCTCCTACAATGAGCAGTTCTTC	CASSAGGGSYNEQFF
TRBD1	TRBV2	14	TRBJ1-2	.	TGTGCCAGCAGAGTCAACAGGGGTTCTGATGGCTACACCTTC	CASRVNRGSDGYTF
.	TRBV6-1	13	TRBJ1-5	.	TGTGCCAGCAGTGGGCAGGGGACGCAGCCCCAGCATTTT	CASSGQGTQPQHF
.	TRBV11-2	14	TRBJ1-1	.	TGTGCCAGCAGTCGTTTAGCGGGGAACACTGAAGCTTTCTTT	CASSRLAGNTEAFF
.	TRBV7-7	14	TRBJ2-2	.	TGTGCTAGCAGCTTAGCGGAGGGCACCGGGGAGCTGTTTTTT	CASSLAEGTGELFF
.	TRBV28	13	TRBJ1-1	.	TGTGCCAGCAGTTTAATGGGAGGGCGTGAAGCTTTCTTT	CASSLMGGREAFF
TRBD2	TRBV27	18	TRBJ2-5	.	TGTGCCAGCAGCCGCTGGACTAGCGGGGGGGCAATAGTAGAGACCCAGTACTTC	CASSRWTSGGAIVETQYF